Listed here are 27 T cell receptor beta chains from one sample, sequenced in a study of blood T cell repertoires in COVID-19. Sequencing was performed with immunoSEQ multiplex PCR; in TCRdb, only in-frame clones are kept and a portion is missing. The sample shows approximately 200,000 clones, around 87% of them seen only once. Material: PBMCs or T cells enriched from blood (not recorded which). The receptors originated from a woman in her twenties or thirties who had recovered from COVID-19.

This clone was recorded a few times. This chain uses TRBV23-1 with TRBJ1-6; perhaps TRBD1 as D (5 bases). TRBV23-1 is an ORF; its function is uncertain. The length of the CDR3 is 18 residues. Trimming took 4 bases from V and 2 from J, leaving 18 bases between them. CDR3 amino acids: CASSPRGALGAYNSPLHF. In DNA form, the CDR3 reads TGCGCCAGCAGTCCAAGGGGCGCTCTTGGAGCCTATAATTCACCCCTCCACTTT.

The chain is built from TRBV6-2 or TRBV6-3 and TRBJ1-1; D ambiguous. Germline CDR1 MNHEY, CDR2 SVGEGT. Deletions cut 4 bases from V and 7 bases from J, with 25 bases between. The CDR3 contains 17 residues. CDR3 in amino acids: CASSSPRSYWSQGEAFF. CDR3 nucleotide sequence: TGTGCCAGCAGTTCACCGCGGTCCTACTGGTCCCAAGGTGAAGCTTTCTTT.

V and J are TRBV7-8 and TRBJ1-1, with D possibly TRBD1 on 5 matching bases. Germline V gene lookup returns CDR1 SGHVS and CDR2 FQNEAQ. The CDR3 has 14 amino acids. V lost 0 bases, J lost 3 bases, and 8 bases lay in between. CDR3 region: CASSLAGLDTEAFF. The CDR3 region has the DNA TGTGCCAGCAGCTTAGCGGGACTGGACACTGAAGCTTTCTTT. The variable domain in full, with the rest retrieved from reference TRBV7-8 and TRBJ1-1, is GAGVSQSPRYKVAKRGQDVALRCDPISGHVSLFWYQQALGQGPEFLTYFQNEAQLDKSGLPSDRFFAERPEGSVSTLKIQRTQQEDSAVYLCASSLAGLDTEAFFGQGTRLTVV.

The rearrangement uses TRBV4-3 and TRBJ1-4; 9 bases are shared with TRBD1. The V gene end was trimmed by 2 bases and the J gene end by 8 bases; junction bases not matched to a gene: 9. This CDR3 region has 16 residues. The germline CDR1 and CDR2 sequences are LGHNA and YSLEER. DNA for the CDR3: TGCGCCAGCAGCCAATTTCCGGGACAGGGTGGCGAAAAACTGTTTTTT. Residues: CASSQFPGQGGEKLFF.

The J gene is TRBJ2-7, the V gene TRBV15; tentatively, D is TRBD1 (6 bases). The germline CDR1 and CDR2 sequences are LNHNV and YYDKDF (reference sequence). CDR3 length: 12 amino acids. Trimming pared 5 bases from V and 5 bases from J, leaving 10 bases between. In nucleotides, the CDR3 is TGTGCCACCAGCGGAAGGACAGACGAGCAGTACTTC. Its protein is CATSGRTDEQYF.

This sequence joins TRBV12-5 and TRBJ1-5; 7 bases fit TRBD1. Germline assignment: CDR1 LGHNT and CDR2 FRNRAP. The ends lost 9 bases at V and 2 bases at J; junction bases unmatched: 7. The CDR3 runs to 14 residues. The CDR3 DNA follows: TGTGCTAGGGCGACAGGGAGTGGCAATCAGCCCCAGCATTTT. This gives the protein CARATGSGNQPQHF.

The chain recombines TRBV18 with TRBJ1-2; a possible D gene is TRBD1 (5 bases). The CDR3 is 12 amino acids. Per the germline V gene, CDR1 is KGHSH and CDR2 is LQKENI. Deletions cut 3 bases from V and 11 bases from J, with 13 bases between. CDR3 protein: CASSPGTPFYTF. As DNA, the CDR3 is TGTGCCAGCTCACCTGGGACTCCCTTTTACACCTTC.

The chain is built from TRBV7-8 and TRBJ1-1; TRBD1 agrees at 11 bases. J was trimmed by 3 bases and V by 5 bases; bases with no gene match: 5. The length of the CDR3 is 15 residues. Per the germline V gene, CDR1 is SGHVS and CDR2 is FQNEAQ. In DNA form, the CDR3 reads TGTGCCAGCAGCCGAGAGGGACAGGGGGACACTGAAGCTTTCTTT. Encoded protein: CASSREGQGDTEAFF.

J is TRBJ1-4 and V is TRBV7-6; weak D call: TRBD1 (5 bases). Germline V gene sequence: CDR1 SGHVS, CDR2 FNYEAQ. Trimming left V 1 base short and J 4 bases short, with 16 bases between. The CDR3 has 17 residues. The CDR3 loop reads CASSLEPGRAGNEKLFF. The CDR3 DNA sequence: TGTGCCAGCAGCTTAGAACCGGGGCGAGCGGGTAATGAAAAACTGTTTTTT.

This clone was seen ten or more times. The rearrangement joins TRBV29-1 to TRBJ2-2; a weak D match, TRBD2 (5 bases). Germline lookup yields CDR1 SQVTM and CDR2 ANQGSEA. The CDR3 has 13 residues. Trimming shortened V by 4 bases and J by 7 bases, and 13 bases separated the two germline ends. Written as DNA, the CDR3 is TGCAGCGTTGCAGCGGAGGTGGGCGGGGAGCTGTTTTTT. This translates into CSVAAEVGGELFF.

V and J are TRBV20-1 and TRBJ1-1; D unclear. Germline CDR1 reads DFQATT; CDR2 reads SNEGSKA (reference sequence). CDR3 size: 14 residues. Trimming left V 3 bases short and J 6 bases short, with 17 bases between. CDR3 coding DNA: TGCAGTGCTAGTCAATCGAGGGCAAGGGCTGAAGCTTTCTTT. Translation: CSASQSRARAEAFF.

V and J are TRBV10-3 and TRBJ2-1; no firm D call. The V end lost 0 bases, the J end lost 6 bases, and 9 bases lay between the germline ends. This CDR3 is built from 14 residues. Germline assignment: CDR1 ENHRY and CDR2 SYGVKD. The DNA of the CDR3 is TGTGCCATCAGTGAGTCGACTCGGGTCAATGAGCAGTTCTTC. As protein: CAISESTRVNEQFF.

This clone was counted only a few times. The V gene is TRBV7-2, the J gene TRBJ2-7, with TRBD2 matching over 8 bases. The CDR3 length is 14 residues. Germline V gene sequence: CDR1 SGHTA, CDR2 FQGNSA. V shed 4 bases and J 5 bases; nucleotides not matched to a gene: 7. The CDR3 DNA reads TGTGCCAGCAGCTCACCGGGACTAGTAAACGAGCAGTACTTC. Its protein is CASSSPGLVNEQYF.

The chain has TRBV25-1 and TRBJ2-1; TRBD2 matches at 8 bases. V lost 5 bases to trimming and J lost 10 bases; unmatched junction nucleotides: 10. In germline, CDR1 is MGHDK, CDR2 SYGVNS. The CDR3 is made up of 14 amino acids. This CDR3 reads CASSSGGSGEEQFF. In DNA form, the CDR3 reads TGTGCCAGCAGTTCCGGGGGTAGCGGGGAGGAGCAGTTCTTC.

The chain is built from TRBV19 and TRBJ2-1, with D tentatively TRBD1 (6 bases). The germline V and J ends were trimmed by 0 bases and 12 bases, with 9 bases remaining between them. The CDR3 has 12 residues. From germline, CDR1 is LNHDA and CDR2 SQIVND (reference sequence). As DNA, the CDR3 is TGTGCCAGTAGTATAGATCACAGGGCGCAGTTCTTC. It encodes CASSIDHRAQFF.

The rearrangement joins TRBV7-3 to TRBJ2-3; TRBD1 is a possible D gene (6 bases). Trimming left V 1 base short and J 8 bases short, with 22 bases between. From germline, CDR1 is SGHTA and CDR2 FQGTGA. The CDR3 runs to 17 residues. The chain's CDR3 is CASSLKGEPGKLGTQYF. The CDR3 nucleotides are TGTGCCAGCAGCTTAAAGGGGGAGCCGGGTAAACTGGGTACGCAGTATTTT.

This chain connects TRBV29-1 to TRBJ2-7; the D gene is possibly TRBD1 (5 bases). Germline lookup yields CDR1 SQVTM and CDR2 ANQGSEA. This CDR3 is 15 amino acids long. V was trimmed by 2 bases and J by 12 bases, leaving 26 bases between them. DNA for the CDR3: TGCAGCGTTGAATGGTCAGGGCGAGGTAAAGGGGCTCTGTACTTC. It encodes CSVEWSGRGKGALYF.

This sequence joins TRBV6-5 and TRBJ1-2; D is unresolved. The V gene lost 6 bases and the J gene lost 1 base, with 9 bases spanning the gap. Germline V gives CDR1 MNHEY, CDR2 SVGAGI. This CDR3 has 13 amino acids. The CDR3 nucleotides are TGTGCCAGCAGCACCGACTTTAACTATGGCTACACCTTC. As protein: CASSTDFNYGYTF.

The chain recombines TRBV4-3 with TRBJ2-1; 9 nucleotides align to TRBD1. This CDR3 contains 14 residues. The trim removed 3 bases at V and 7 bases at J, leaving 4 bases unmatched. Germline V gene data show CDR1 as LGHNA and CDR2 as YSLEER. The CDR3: CASSQDRGGNEQFF. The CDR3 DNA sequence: TGCGCCAGCAGCCAGGACAGGGGAGGAAATGAGCAGTTCTTC.

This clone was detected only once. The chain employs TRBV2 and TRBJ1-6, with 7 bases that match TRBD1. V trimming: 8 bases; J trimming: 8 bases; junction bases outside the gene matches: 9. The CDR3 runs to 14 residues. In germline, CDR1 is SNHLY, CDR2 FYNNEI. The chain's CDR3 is CASLRQGQDSPLHF. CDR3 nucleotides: TGTGCCAGCCTGAGACAGGGCCAGGATTCACCCCTCCACTTT.

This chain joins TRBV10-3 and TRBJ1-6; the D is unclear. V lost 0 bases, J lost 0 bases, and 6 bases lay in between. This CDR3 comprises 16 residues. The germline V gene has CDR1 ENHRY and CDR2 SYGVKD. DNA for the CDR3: TGTGCCATCAGTGAGTCGGGGAGCTCCTATAATTCACCCCTCCACTTT. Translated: CAISESGSSYNSPLHF.

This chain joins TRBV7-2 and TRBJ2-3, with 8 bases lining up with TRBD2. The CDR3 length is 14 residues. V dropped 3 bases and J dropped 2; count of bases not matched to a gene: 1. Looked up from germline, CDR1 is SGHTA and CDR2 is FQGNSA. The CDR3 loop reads CASSFSGITDTQYF. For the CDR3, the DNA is TGTGCCAGCAGCTTTAGCGGGATCACAGATACGCAGTATTTT.

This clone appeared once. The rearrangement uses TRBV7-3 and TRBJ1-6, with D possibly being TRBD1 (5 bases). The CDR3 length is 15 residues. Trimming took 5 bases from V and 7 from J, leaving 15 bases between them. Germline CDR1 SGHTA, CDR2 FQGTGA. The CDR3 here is CASSPRAGVNSPLHF. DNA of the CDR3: TGTGCCAGCAGCCCAAGGGCGGGGGTGAATTCACCCCTCCACTTT.

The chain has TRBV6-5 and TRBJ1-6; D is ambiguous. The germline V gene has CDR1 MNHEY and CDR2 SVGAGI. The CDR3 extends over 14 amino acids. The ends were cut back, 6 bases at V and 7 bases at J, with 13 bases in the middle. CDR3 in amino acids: CASRPEEENSPLHF. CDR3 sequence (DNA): TGTGCCAGCAGACCCGAGGAGGAGAATTCACCCCTCCACTTT.

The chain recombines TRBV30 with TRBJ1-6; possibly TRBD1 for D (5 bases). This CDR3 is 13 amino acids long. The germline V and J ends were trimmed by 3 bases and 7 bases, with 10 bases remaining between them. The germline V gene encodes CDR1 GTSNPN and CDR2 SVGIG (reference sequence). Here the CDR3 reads CAWRFGGNSPLHF. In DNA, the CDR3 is TGTGCCTGGAGGTTCGGGGGGAATTCACCCCTCCACTTT.

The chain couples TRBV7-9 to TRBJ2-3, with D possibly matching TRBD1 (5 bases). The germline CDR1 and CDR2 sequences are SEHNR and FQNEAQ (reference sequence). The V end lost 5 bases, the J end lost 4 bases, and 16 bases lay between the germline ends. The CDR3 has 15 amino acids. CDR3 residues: CASSVELGVADTQYF. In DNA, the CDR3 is TGTGCCAGCAGCGTGGAATTAGGGGTGGCAGATACGCAGTATTTT.

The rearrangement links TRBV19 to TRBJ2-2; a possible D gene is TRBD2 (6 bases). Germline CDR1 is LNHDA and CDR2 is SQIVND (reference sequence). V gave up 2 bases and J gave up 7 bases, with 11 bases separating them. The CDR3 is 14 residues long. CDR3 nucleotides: TGTGCCAGTAGTATATCACGGGGGAGCGGGGAGCTGTTTTTT. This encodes CASSISRGSGELFF.